One TCR beta chain is described in this entry. This specimen comes from a study of blood T cell repertoires in COVID-19. Method: immunoSEQ multiplex PCR; TCRdb's copy keeps in-frame clones and lacks some. The sample shows about 200,000 clones, roughly 85% of them seen only once. CDR1 LGHDT and CDR2 YNNKEL come from the germline V gene (reference sequence). CDR3 size: 16 residues. V gave up 2 bases and J gave up 0 bases; unmatched junction bases: 6. This chain joins TRBV3-1 (or the pseudogene TRBV3-2) and TRBJ1-1; 7 bases agree with TRBD1. The receptor's source is a man aged 40-49 years who had recovered from COVID-19. The sequenced sample consisted of PBMCs or T cells enriched from blood (not recorded which). The CDR3 loop reads CASSQLMTGLNTEAFF. The DNA of the CDR3 is TGTGCCAGCAGCCAACTGATGACAGGGCTGAACACTGAAGCTTTCTTT.